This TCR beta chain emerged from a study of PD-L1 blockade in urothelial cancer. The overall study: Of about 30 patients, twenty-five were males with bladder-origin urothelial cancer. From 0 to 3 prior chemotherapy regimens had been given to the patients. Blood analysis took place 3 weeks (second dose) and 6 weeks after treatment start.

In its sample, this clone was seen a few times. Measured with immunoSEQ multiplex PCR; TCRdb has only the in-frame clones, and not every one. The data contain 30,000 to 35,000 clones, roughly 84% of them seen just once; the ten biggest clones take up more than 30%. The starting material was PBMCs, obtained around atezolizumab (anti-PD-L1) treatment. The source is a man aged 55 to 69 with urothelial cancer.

CDR3 DNA: TGCGCCAGCAGTGAGTCCCCCAGGGGGCGGGAAAAACTGTTTTTT. The encoded protein is CASSESPRGREKLFF. V usage is TRBV10-2 and J usage is TRBJ1-4, with 8 bases matching TRBD1. Germline V gene sequence: CDR1 WSHSY, CDR2 SAAADI. The CDR3 extends over 15 amino acids. After removal of 0 bases from V and 8 bases from J, the junction contained 5 bases not matched to a gene.